The T cell receptor beta chain under discussion was sequenced for a study of cytomegalovirus exposure and HLA in healthy donors. The CDR3 spans 14 residues. Germline V gene sequence: CDR1 MNHNS, CDR2 SASEGT. V lost 6 bases, J lost 5 bases, and 7 bases stayed unmatched. Study conclusions and caveats: Most TCRs appeared rarely, but some public TCRs recurred in many donors. In an earlier analysis, most TCR beta V segments were productive about 90% or about 30% of the time. Analysis was performed later, and it showed HLA-associated TCR beta chains to be more clonally expanded than equally common others.

To note about this clone: Its antigen is as yet unknown.

The primer mix had 60 Vbeta and 13 Jbeta primers. Sequencing used immunoSEQ multiplex PCR; TCRdb keeps in-frame clones, though not all of them. Its table lists more than 70,000 clones. This rearrangement joins TRBV6-1 to TRBJ2-1; 7 bases map to TRBD1. The TCR originated in a woman aged 55-70 years in good health and CMV-seronegative. The specimen sequenced was PBMCs. CDR3 sequence (DNA): TGTGCCAGCAGACCAGACAGGGACCACAATGAGCAGTTCTTC. This gives the protein CASRPDRDHNEQFF.